The source of this T cell receptor (beta chain) is a study of T cells in Graves' hyperthyroidism and ophthalmopathy. Study-level results: The model made its ophthalmopathy prediction, and onset followed a median approximately six months later. The majority of expanded thyroid clonotypes above 0.001 also appeared in blood. The authors' 13 V-J model separated ophthalmopathy from stable hyperthyroidism.

Looked up from germline, CDR1 is SEHNR and CDR2 is FQNEAQ (reference sequence). The length of the CDR3 is 14 residues. After removal of 5 bases from V and 5 bases from J, the junction contained 6 bases not matched to a gene. Amplified TCR beta CDR3 regions came from RNA transcripts. HTBI primers drove first-round RT-PCR of the TCR CDR3. TCRdb re-derived calls from the multiplex PCR reads in MiXCR, one entry per CDR3 protein. The data hold about 560,000 distinct CDR3 sequences, with around 16% observed a single time. This clonotype was counted many times. What it binds is unknown. Cells are PBMCs isolated from more than 8.5 ml of fresh blood.

The clonotype was recovered from a woman in her thirties with Graves' hyperthyroidism. This chain links TRBV7-9 with TRBJ2-3; TRBD2 matches at 8 bases. Sequenced: blood. CDR3 DNA sequence: TGTGCCAGCAGCCGAGCGGGAGCGAAAGATACGCAGTATTTT. It codes for CASSRAGAKDTQYF.